This TCR beta chain is from a study of identifying expanded T cells in peripheral blood. Study results and limitations: Roughly 1.2 clones differed between technical replicates, versus around 15 and 19 over time. Roughly two-week clone count variance significantly increased as total template count grew.

No infections or other immune events were documented during collection. Here immunoSEQ multiplex PCR was the method, and the copy in TCRdb shows in-frame clones only, minus some. The table lists approximately 130,000 clones, approximately 86% of them singletons. Turning to this clone: Its antigen is unknown.

This TCR derives from a person aged 18-70 years in good health. The sequenced material came from blood.

The CDR3 loop reads CASSGPLVTEAFF. CDR3 in DNA: TGTGCCAGCTCCGGGCCACTGGTCACTGAAGCTTTCTTT. The rearrangement uses TRBV19 and TRBJ1-1; D gene uncertain. This CDR3 has 13 residues. The V end lost 9 bases, the J end lost 4 bases, and 15 bases lay between the germline ends. Germline-derived CDR1 and CDR2 are LNHDA and SQIVND (reference sequence).